The 29 T cell receptor beta chains listed next were all sequenced from one sample in a study of glioma-infiltrating T cells after dendritic cell vaccination. This table comes from immunoSEQ multiplex PCR, and its TCRdb copy is limited to in-frame clones, with some not included. This table has about 73,000 clones, almost 85% appearing once. This sample comprised blood, obtained before dendritic cell vaccination. All receptors derive from a human donor with glioblastoma.

V usage is TRBV9 and J usage is TRBJ2-5, with D perhaps TRBD2 (7 bases). The V end was cut by 3 bases, the J end by 5 bases, with 14 bases between. This CDR3 region has 14 residues. CDR1 SGDLS and CDR2 YYNGEE come from the germline V gene. Written as DNA, the CDR3 is TGTGCCAGCAGCGCCCCGGGGGGCCGGGAGACCCAGTACTTC. Translation: CASSAPGGRETQYF.

This chain uses TRBV27 with TRBJ2-1; 7 bases line up with TRBD1. The trim removed 8 bases at V and 7 bases at J, leaving 14 bases unmatched. The CDR3 spans 15 residues. Per the germline V gene, CDR1 is MNHEY and CDR2 is SMNVEV (reference sequence). CDR3 in DNA: TGTGCCAGCGGGCACAGGGGTGGGAAGGGGAATGAGCAGTTCTTC. This sequence encodes CASGHRGGKGNEQFF.

This clone was picked up one time. The chain uses TRBV2 and TRBJ2-2; 9 bases map to TRBD2. The ends lost 5 bases at V and 3 bases at J; junction bases unmatched: 10. The CDR3 is 17 residues long. Per the germline V gene, CDR1 is SNHLY and CDR2 is FYNNEI. The CDR3: CASSKRLAASHTGELFF. The CDR3 bases are TGTGCCAGCAGTAAAAGACTAGCGGCATCGCACACCGGGGAGCTGTTTTTT.

V is TRBV30 and J is TRBJ2-3, with TRBD2 identical over 7 bases. The CDR3 extends over 15 amino acids. CDR1 GTSNPN and CDR2 SVGIG come from the germline V gene (reference sequence). Trimming took 4 bases from V and 1 from J; bases not matched to a gene: 8. CDR3 sequence: CAWTPGGPRTDTQYF. For the CDR3, the DNA is TGTGCCTGGACCCCGGGGGGTCCTCGCACAGATACGCAGTATTTT.

In this sample, this clone turned up a few times. The chain employs TRBV25-1 and TRBJ2-3; 8 nucleotides line up with TRBD2. The CDR3 runs 16 residues. The ends lost 6 bases at V and 4 bases at J; junction bases unmatched: 12. Per the germline V gene, CDR1 is MGHDK and CDR2 is SYGVNS. CDR3 residues: CASRGGLRGGPDTQYF. The CDR3 DNA follows: TGTGCCAGCAGGGGGGGCCTCCGGGGGGGCCCAGATACGCAGTATTTT.

The chain recombines TRBV7-7 with TRBJ2-1; 7 nucleotides match TRBD1. V gave up 4 bases and J gave up 0 bases; unmatched junction bases: 6. Germline V CDR1 and CDR2: SSHAT, FNYEAQ (reference sequence). The CDR3 runs to 16 residues. In DNA, the CDR3 is TGTGCCAGCAGCTCCGACAGGGCTGGCTCCTACAATGAGCAGTTCTTC. Translated: CASSSDRAGSYNEQFF.

The rearrangement links TRBV25-1 to TRBJ2-5, with TRBD1 matching 7 bases. This CDR3 is built from 13 residues. The germline V gene has CDR1 MGHDK and CDR2 SYGVNS. J was trimmed by 5 bases and V by 4 bases; bases with no gene match: 4. The CDR3 protein is CASSGQGWETQYF. Here the CDR3 DNA reads TGTGCCAGCAGTGGACAGGGTTGGGAGACCCAGTACTTC.

V usage is TRBV15 and J usage is TRBJ2-1; 7 nucleotides match TRBD1. Germline CDR1 is LNHNV and CDR2 is YYDKDF (reference sequence). Trimming cost V 1 base and J 6 bases; bases outside gene matches: 3. The length of the CDR3 is 14 residues. CDR3 coding DNA: TGTGCCACCAGCAGAGTTAACAGGGGCAATGAGCAGTTCTTC. The encoded protein is CATSRVNRGNEQFF.

The CDR3 loop is CASSLRGHGQGLTNEKLFF. DNA for the CDR3: TGTGCCAGCAGCCTCAGGGGGCATGGCCAAGGATTAACTAATGAAAAACTGTTTTTT. This chain links TRBV7-8 with TRBJ1-4; 8 bases match TRBD1. Germline-derived CDR1 and CDR2 are SGHVS and FQNEAQ. This CDR3 is 19 amino acids long. V trimming: 5 bases; J trimming: 1 base; junction bases outside the gene matches: 15.

The CDR3 protein is CASSVEQVSGSRNEQFF. In DNA form, the CDR3 reads TGTGCCAGCAGCGTAGAACAGGTTAGCGGGAGCAGGAATGAGCAGTTCTTC. This sequence joins TRBV9 and TRBJ2-1, with 9 bases fitting TRBD2. This CDR3 is built from 17 residues. CDR1 and CDR2 from the germline V gene are SGDLS and YYNGEE. Trimming at V came to 0 bases and at J to 7 bases, leaving 11 bases not matched to a gene.

Of note for this clone: This could be a read error, since a much larger clone is one nucleotide away. This chain uses TRBV6-6 with TRBJ1-1; D is unresolved. V was shortened by 4 bases and J by 7 bases, with 7 bases between the two germline ends. This CDR3 spans 11 amino acids. Germline V gives CDR1 MNHNY, CDR2 SVGAGI (reference sequence). The CDR3, as DNA: TGTGCCAGCAGTTCGGACTTTGAAGCTTTCTTT. It codes for CASSSDFEAFF.

V usage is TRBV7-8 and J usage is TRBJ2-2; 10 bases are a match to TRBD2. After removal of 8 bases from V and 5 bases from J, the junction contained 23 bases not matched to a gene. Germline CDR1 and CDR2: SGHVS and FQNEAQ. The CDR3 loop spans 20 amino acids. CDR3 region: CASSTQTGPSGSRGTGELFF. The CDR3 nucleotides are TGTGCCAGCTCGACCCAAACAGGGCCTAGCGGGAGTCGAGGAACCGGGGAGCTGTTTTTT.

Notes on this clone: At one end the junction does not follow the germline gene, possibly because of a read error. The chain recombines TRBV6-5 with TRBJ2-7; 10 positions agree with TRBD1. Per germline, CDR1 MNHEY and CDR2 SVGAGI. The CDR3 is 15 residues long. CDR3 nucleotides: TGTGCCAGCAGTGACTCCGGGACAGGGGTTGGAGAGCAGTACTTC. Its translation: CASSDSGTGVGEQYF.

V and J are TRBV4-1 and TRBJ2-7; the D gene is possibly TRBD1 (6 bases). The CDR3 contains 15 residues. CDR1 is MGHRA and CDR2 is YSYEKL in the germline V gene. The ends were cut back, 1 base at V and 6 bases at J, with 16 bases in the middle. DNA for the CDR3: TGCGCCAGCAGCCAAGGGGGCAGGGGCTCGCTCGAGCAGTACTTC. This codes for CASSQGGRGSLEQYF.

V usage is TRBV13 and J usage is TRBJ2-2; tentatively, D is TRBD1 (9 bases). The CDR3 extends over 16 amino acids. CDR1 is PRHDT and CDR2 is FYEKMQ in the germline V gene (reference sequence). V was trimmed by 5 bases and J by 13 bases, leaving 26 bases between them. CDR3: CASSTRDRVREAVLFF. Here the CDR3 DNA reads TGTGCCAGCAGCACCCGGGACAGGGTGCGGGAGGCGGTGCTGTTTTTT.

In this sample, this clone turned up once. This chain joins TRBV4-2 and TRBJ2-1; D not resolved. The V and J ends lost 0 bases and 6 bases respectively, with 9 bases between them. Germline CDR1 LGHNA, CDR2 YNFKEQ. This CDR3 spans 14 amino acids. CDR3 amino acids: CASSQDLSSNEQFF. The CDR3 DNA follows: TGTGCCAGCAGCCAAGATCTGAGTTCCAATGAGCAGTTCTTC.

This rearrangement joins TRBV30 to TRBJ1-5; a possible D gene is TRBD1 (5 bases). V lost 3 bases, J lost 0 bases, and 9 bases lay in between. CDR1 and CDR2 (germline): GTSNPN, SVGIG (reference sequence). The CDR3 loop spans 14 amino acids. The CDR3 DNA reads as TGTGCCTGGAGGCGGGACCATAGCAATCAGCCCCAGCATTTT. This translates into CAWRRDHSNQPQHF.

The V call is TRBV7-9, the J call TRBJ2-2; 7 bases fit TRBD1. J gave up 2 bases and V 1 base, and 1 base lay outside the gene matches. The CDR3 sequence is 15 residues long. The germline gives CDR1 SEHNR, CDR2 FQNEAQ (reference sequence). CDR3 DNA: TGTGCCAGCAGCTTAGACAGGGGAAACACCGGGGAGCTGTTTTTT. It is translated as CASSLDRGNTGELFF.

The CDR3 DNA is TGCGCCAGCAGCTTGGGAGGTTTGAACACTGAAGCTTTCTTT. This encodes CASSLGGLNTEAFF. The rearrangement links TRBV5-1 to TRBJ1-1; no firm D call. V was shortened by 0 bases and J by 0 bases, with 6 bases between the two germline ends. This CDR3 contains 14 residues. Germline CDR1 reads SGHRS; CDR2 reads YFSETQ.

This clone has a handful of counts. The V gene is TRBV5-4, the J gene TRBJ2-5; weak D call: TRBD1 (5 bases). TRBJ2-7 matches the DNA end more closely, so the J call is doubtful. Per germline, CDR1 SGHNT and CDR2 YYREEE (reference sequence). The length of the CDR3 is 14 residues. The DNA of the CDR3 is TGTGCCAGCAGCCCCTGGACATCAACCTACGAGCAGTACTTC. It codes for CASSPWTSTYEQYF.

This clone was counted only a few times. The V call is TRBV11-2, the J call TRBJ1-2; D not certain. Per the germline V gene, CDR1 is SGHAT and CDR2 is FQNNGV. This CDR3 is built from 15 residues. Trimming left V 1 base short and J 4 bases short, with 13 bases between. CDR3 protein: CASSLGGGISYGYTF. Here the CDR3 DNA reads TGTGCCAGCAGCTTAGGAGGCGGCATCAGCTATGGCTACACCTTC.

This chain joins TRBV29-1 and TRBJ2-7; the match to TRBD1 covers 11 bases. The V segment lost 6 bases and the J segment 4 bases; nucleotides outside the gene matches: 5. Looked up from germline, CDR1 is SQVTM and CDR2 is ANQGSEA. The CDR3 is 13 amino acids. CDR3 protein: CSVDRGQGYEQYF. The CDR3 region has the DNA TGCAGCGTGGACAGGGGGCAAGGGTACGAGCAGTACTTC.

The CDR3 bases are TGTGCCACCAGCAGAGGGCTAATCGGGACTAGCTACAATGAGCAGTTCTTC. It codes for CATSRGLIGTSYNEQFF. V gene TRBV15 combines with J gene TRBJ2-1; 8 bases are a match to TRBD2. Germline V lookup: CDR1 LNHNV, CDR2 YYDKDF (reference sequence). The CDR3 consists of 17 residues. V was clipped by 1 base and J by 3 bases; unmatched bases: 8.

The V call is TRBV11-1, the J call TRBJ2-5; tentative D call: TRBD1 (5 bases). Trimming left V 1 base short and J 5 bases short, with 17 bases between. The CDR3 is made up of 16 amino acids. The germline CDR1 and CDR2 sequences are SGHAT and FQDESV (reference sequence). CDR3 in amino acids: CASSLVAGLATETQYF. In DNA, the CDR3 is TGTGCCAGCAGCTTAGTGGCAGGGCTCGCTACGGAGACCCAGTACTTC.

The chain combines TRBV2 with TRBJ1-1; tentatively, D is TRBD1 (6 bases). Deletions cut 8 bases from V and 1 base from J, with 11 bases between. The CDR3 sequence is 13 residues long. Germline V gene data show CDR1 as SNHLY and CDR2 as FYNNEI. This CDR3 is CASGNRANTEAFF. DNA for the CDR3: TGTGCCAGCGGCAACAGGGCGAACACTGAAGCTTTCTTT.

CDR3 in amino acids: CASSKRGDPANEQFF. The CDR3 region has the DNA TGTGCCAGCAGCAAACGGGGGGACCCAGCCAATGAGCAGTTCTTC. The chain joins TRBV9 to TRBJ2-1; TRBD2 matches 7 bases. From germline, CDR1 is SGDLS and CDR2 YYNGEE. This CDR3 has 15 amino acids. V was clipped by 4 bases and J by 6 bases; unmatched bases: 10.

The chain recombines TRBV25-1 with TRBJ1-1, with 8 bases matching TRBD1. The germline V gene encodes CDR1 MGHDK and CDR2 SYGVNS. The junction had 6 bases not matched to a gene; V was cut back by 7 bases and J by 8 bases. This CDR3 comprises 12 residues. The CDR3 nucleotides read TGTGCCAGCACCAGACAGGGGTTGGAAGCTTTCTTT. Protein product: CASTRQGLEAFF. The full variable domain, completed using reference TRBV25-1 and TRBJ1-1, is EADIYQTPRYLVIGTGKKITLECSQTMGHDKMYWYQQDPGMELHLIHYSYGVNSTEKGDLSSESTVSRIRTEHFPLTLESARPSHTSQYLCASTRQGLEAFFGQGTRLTVV.

This chain uses TRBV7-2 with TRBJ1-1, with a tentative D call TRBD1 (5 bases). The V gene's germline CDR1 is SGHTA and CDR2 FQGNSA. Deletions cut 3 bases from V and 5 bases from J, with 10 bases between. This CDR3 is 13 amino acids long. CDR3 sequence: CASSFGAGTEAFF. CDR3 coding DNA: TGTGCCAGCAGCTTCGGGGCGGGAACTGAAGCTTTCTTT.

The CDR3 here is CASKSVAGNTEAFF. CDR3 in DNA: TGTGCCAGTAAATCCGTGGCGGGGAACACTGAAGCTTTCTTT. This sequence joins TRBV19 and TRBJ1-1; D gene uncertain. CDR1 and CDR2 from the germline V gene are LNHDA and SQIVND (reference sequence). This CDR3 is built from 14 residues. Trimming cost V 7 bases and J 1 base, with 13 bases left between them. Filled out from reference TRBV19 and TRBJ1-1, the complete variable domain reads DGGITQSPKYLFRKEGQNVTLSCEQNLNHDAMYWYRQDPGQGLRLIYYSQIVNDFQKGDIAEGYSVSREKKESFPLTVTSAQKNPTAFYLCASKSVAGNTEAFFGQGTRLTVV.